Listed below are T cell receptor beta chains from one sample, sequenced in a study of T-cell memory formation after mild COVID-19. TCRdb independently ran MiXCR on the 5' RACE reads; one entry per CDR3 protein. The profile shows under 300,000 distinct CDR3 sequences, 8% to 10% of them singletons. Sequencing used PBMCs or a T cell subset sorted from them (not recorded which). The source is a man between 18 and 35 years old who had mild COVID-19 (a few samples of this study predate the infection). Cell type and time point are not known. The CDR3 runs from the conserved cysteine through the conserved F or W. Fields, in order: D gene, J gene, clone size, V gene, CDR3 DNA, CDR3 protein. A D gene is named only where the DNA matches it firmly. Clone size is given for some rows only: seen once, a few or many times, or a class if the clone is expanded.

TRBD2,TRBJ2-1,many,TRBV5-1,TGCGCCAGCAGCCTTGGGTCTAGCGGGGGCGAGCAGTTCTTC,CASSLGSSGGEQFF
TRBD2,TRBJ2-2,few,TRBV4-1,TGCGCCAGCAGCCAAGGACCCGGACTAGGCAACACCGGGGAGCTGTTTTTT,CASSQGPGLGNTGELFF
TRBD1,TRBJ1-4,.,TRBV7-2,TGTGCCAGCAGCTTAGTTGGAGGGGGCATGAATGAAAAACTGTTTTTT,CASSLVGGGMNEKLFF
.,TRBJ2-1,many,TRBV11-3,TGTGCCAGCAGCTTAGAGTTCAGCCGGCAACACAATGAGCAGTTCTTC,CASSLEFSRQHNEQFF
.,TRBJ1-2,few,TRBV2,TGTGCCAGCAGTGCGGGTATTGGCCTCCGCAAGGAATATGGCTACACCTTC,CASSAGIGLRKEYGYTF
TRBD2,TRBJ2-1,.,TRBV7-2,TGTGCCAGCAGCCCACTAGCGGGGGGCCGCGATGAGCAGTTCTTC,CASSPLAGGRDEQFF
.,TRBJ2-7,many,TRBV7-9,TGTGCCAGCAGCCAAGGTAGCTACGAGCAGTACTTC,CASSQGSYEQYF
.,TRBJ2-7,few,TRBV12-3/TRBV12-4,TGTGCCAGCAGTTCCCACGAGCCGACAGATTCCTACGAGCAGTACTTC,CASSSHEPTDSYEQYF
TRBD1,TRBJ1-3,many,TRBV20-1,TGCAGTGCTCCGGACAGGGCATCTGGAAACACCATATATTTT,CSAPDRASGNTIYF
.,TRBJ2-7,many,TRBV30,TGTGCCTGGAGAAGAAGAGACAGCTCCTACGAGCAGTACTTC,CAWRRRDSSYEQYF
TRBD2,TRBJ2-3,many,TRBV6-6,TGTGCCAGCAGTCCGGGTGTTAGCGGGGGTTTCACAGATACGCAGTATTTT,CASSPGVSGGFTDTQYF
TRBD1,TRBJ2-1,.,TRBV20-1,TGCAGTGCACCGCCCAGGGGGCTTTCATACAATGAGCAGTTCTTC,CSAPPRGLSYNEQFF
.,TRBJ2-3,few,TRBV9,TGTGCCAGCCAATCAGCAGCTAGCACAGATACGCAGTATTTT,CASQSAASTDTQYF
.,TRBJ2-5,few,TRBV7-2,TGTGCCAGCAGCTTACAAAGACAAGAGACCCAGTACTTC,CASSLQRQETQYF